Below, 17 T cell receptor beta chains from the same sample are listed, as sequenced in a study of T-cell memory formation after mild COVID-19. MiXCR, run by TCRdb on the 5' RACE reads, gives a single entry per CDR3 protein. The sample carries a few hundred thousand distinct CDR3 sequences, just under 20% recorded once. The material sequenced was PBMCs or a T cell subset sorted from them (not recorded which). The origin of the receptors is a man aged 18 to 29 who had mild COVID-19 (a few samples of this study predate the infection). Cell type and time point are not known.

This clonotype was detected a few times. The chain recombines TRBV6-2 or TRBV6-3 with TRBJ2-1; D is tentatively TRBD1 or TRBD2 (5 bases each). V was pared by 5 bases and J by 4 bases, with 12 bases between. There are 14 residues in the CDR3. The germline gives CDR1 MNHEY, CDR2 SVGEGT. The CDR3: CASSKGRDYNEQFF. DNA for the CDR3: TGTGCCAGCAGTAAGGGACGGGATTACAATGAGCAGTTCTTC.

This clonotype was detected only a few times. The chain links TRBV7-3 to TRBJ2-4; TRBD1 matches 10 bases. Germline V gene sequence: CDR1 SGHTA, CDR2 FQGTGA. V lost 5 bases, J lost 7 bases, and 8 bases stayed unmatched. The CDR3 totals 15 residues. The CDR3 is CASSQDRGVDNIQYF. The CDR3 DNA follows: TGTGCCAGCAGCCAGGACAGGGGGGTCGACAACATTCAGTACTTC.

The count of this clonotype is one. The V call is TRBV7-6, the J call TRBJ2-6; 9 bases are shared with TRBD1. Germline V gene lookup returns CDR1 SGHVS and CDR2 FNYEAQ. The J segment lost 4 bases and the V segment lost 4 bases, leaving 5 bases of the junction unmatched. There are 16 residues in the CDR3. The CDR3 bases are TGTGCCAGCAGCTCCCGGGACAGGGCCGGGGCCAACGTCCTGACTTTC. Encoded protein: CASSSRDRAGANVLTF.

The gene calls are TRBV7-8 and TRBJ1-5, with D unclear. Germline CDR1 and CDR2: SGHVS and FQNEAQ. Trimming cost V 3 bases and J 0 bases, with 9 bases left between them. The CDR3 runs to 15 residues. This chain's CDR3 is CASSFEAFSNQPQHF. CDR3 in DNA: TGTGCCAGCAGCTTTGAAGCGTTTAGCAATCAGCCCCAGCATTTT.

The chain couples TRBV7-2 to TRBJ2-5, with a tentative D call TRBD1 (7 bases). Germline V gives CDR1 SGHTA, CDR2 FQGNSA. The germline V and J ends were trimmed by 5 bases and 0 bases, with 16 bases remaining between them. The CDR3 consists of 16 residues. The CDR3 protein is CASSRQGGADQETQYF. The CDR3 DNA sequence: TGTGCCAGCAGCCGACAGGGCGGGGCTGACCAAGAGACCCAGTACTTC.

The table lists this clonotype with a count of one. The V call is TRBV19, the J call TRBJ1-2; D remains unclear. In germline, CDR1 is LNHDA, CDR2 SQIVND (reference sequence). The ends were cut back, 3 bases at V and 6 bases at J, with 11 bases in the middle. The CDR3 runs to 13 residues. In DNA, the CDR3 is TGTGCCAGTAGTATTCTGTGGACGGATGGCTACACCTTC. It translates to CASSILWTDGYTF.

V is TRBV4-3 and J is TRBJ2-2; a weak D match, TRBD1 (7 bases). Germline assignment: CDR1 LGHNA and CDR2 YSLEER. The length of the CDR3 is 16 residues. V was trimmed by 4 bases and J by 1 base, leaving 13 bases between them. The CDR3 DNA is TGCGCCAGCAGCCGCGGGACAGTCGTGAACACCGGGGAGCTGTTTTTT. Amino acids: CASSRGTVVNTGELFF.

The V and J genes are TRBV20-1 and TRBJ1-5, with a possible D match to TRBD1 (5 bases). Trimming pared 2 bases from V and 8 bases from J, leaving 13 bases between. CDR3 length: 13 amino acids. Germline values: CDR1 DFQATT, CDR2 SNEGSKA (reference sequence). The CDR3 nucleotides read TGCAGTGCTAGAAGGGGTGGCTCGGAGCCCCAGCATTTT. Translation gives CSARRGGSEPQHF.

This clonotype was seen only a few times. The CDR3 spells CSVEVRSNSPLHF. CDR3 bases: TGCAGCGTTGAAGTCCGATCCAATTCACCCCTCCACTTT. J is TRBJ1-6 and V is TRBV29-1; D gene uncertain. The CDR3 consists of 13 residues. Trimming left V 1 base short and J 7 bases short, with 8 bases between. Germline CDR1 SQVTM, CDR2 ANQGSEA.

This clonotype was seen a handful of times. CDR3 sequence reads: CASSDELKGYTF. DNA for the CDR3: TGTGCCAGCAGTGATGAGCTCAAGGGCTACACCTTC. V gene TRBV2 combines with J gene TRBJ1-2; D gene ambiguous. This CDR3 spans 12 amino acids. Germline-derived CDR1 and CDR2 are SNHLY and FYNNEI. V was pared by 3 bases and J by 8 bases, with 10 bases between. Together with reference TRBV2 and TRBJ1-2, the CDR3 gives the full variable domain: EPEVTQTPSHQVTQMGQEVILRCVPISNHLYFYWYRQILGQKVEFLVSFYNNEISEKSEIFDDQFSVERPDGSNFTLKIRSTKLEDSAMYFCASSDELKGYTFGSGTRLTVV.

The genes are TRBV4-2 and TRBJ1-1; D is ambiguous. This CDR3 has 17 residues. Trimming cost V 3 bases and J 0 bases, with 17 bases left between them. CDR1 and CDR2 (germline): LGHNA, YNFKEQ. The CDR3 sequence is CASSHLYGQSMNTEAFF. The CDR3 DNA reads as TGTGCCAGCAGCCACCTGTATGGGCAGTCTATGAACACTGAAGCTTTCTTT.

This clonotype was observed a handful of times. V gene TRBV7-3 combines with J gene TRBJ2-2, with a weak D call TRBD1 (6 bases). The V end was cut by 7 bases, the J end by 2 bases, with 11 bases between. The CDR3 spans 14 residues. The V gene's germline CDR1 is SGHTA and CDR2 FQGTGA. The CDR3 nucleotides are TGTGCCAGCACCAGGGGTGATAACACCGGGGAGCTGTTTTTT. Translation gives CASTRGDNTGELFF.

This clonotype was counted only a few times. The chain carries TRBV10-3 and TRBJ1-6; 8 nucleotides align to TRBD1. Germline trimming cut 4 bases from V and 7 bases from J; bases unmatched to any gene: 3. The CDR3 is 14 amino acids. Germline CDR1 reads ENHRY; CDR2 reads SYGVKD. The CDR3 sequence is CAISGQGRNSPLHF. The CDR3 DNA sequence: TGTGCCATCAGTGGACAGGGGAGGAATTCACCCCTCCACTTT.

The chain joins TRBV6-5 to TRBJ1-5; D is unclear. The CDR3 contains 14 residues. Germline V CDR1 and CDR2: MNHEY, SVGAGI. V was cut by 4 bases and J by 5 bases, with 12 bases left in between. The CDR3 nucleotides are TGTGCCAGCAGTTTGAGTGGCGTCGATCAGCCCCAGCATTTT. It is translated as CASSLSGVDQPQHF.

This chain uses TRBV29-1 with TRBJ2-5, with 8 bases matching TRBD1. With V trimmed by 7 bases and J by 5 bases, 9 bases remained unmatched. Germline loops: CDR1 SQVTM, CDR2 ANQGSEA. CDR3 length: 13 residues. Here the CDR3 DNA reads TGCAGCGGAGGGACAGGCTTACGGGAGACCCAGTACTTC. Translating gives CSGGTGLRETQYF.

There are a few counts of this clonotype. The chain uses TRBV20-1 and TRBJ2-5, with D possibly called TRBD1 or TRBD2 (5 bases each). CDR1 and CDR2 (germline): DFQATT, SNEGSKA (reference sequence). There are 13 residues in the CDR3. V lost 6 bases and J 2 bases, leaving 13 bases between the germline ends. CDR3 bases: TGCAGTGCCCCAGCGGCAGGGCAAGAGACCCAGTACTTC. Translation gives CSAPAAGQETQYF.

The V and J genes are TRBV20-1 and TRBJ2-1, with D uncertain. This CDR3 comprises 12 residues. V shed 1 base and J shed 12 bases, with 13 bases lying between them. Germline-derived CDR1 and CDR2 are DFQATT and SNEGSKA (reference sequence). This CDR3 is CSARVTLTGQFF. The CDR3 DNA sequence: TGCAGTGCTAGAGTGACTCTCACTGGGCAGTTCTTC.